The T cell receptor beta chain under discussion was sequenced for a study of T cells in Graves' hyperthyroidism and ophthalmopathy. Looking at the study overall: Specimen type is peripheral blood, collected at initial diagnosis prior to any treatment.

Study results and caveats: Most thyroid clonotypes with frequency above 0.001 were detected in blood.

A remark on this clonotype: Antigen unknown.

V lost 10 bases, J lost 2 bases, and 10 bases stayed unmatched. Germline V gene data show CDR1 as ENHRY and CDR2 as SYGVKD. The CDR3 runs to 14 residues. Researchers amplified the TCR beta CDR3 regions from RNA transcripts. A first-round RT-PCR of the TCR CDR3 used the HTBI primer set. TCRdb re-derived calls from the multiplex PCR reads in MiXCR, one entry per CDR3 protein. The repertoire holds hundreds of thousands of distinct CDR3 sequences, with about two fifths as singletons. Thyroid ultrasound and orbital computed tomography, with clinical symptoms and serum thyroxine and TRAb, informed diagnoses.

The rearrangement links TRBV10-3 to TRBJ2-5, with 7 bases fitting TRBD1. The clonotype originates from a man aged 18 to 35 with Graves' hyperthyroidism. Specimen: blood. In DNA, the CDR3 is TGTGCCAGCAGGGTCGGGACAGTACAAGAGACCCAGTACTTC. It is translated as CASRVGTVQETQYF.